The rows below give T cell receptor beta chains drawn from one sample of a study of shared clonotypes between healthy human individuals. Profiling relied on immunoSEQ multiplex PCR, and the TCRdb table lists in-frame clones only, not all of them. The data show about 1 million clones, around four fifths seen once. The sample taken for sequencing was memory CD4+ T cells sorted from blood. These TCRs come from a man younger than 35 in good health. The CDR3 runs from the conserved cysteine through the conserved F or W. The D gene is left open where the match is weak. Where a row states a size, it is once, few, many or the class of an expanded clone; other rows omit it.

d_call	v_call	j_call	clone_size	cdr3_aa	cdr3_nt
TRBD1	TRBV11-2	TRBJ1-1	NA	CASSLLGWDRVKNTEAFF	TGTGCCAGCAGCTTATTAGGCTGGGACAGGGTTAAGAACACTGAAGCTTTCTTT
TRBD2	TRBV28	TRBJ2-1	NA	CASSLLRGGLGNEQFF	TGTGCCAGCAGTTTATTACGGGGGGGCCTAGGTAATGAGCAGTTCTTC
NA	TRBV5-4	TRBJ2-2	once	CASSYVAGELFF	TGTGCCAGCAGCTACGTCGCCGGGGAGCTGTTTTTT
TRBD2	TRBV28	TRBJ2-3	NA	CASSLYRTSGADTQYF	TGTGCCAGCAGTTTATATAGGACTAGCGGTGCAGATACGCAGTATTTT
TRBD2	TRBV6-1	TRBJ2-5	once	CASSATDRLAGGQETQYF	TGTGCCAGCAGTGCGACCGACCGACTAGCGGGGGGCCAAGAGACCCAGTACTTC
NA	TRBV5-4	TRBJ2-6	NA	CASSLTDPPGNVLTF	TGTGCCAGCAGCTTGACGGATCCCCCGGGCAACGTCCTGACTTTC
NA	TRBV7-8	TRBJ1-2	few	CASTDQKNYGYTF	TGTGCCAGCACCGACCAAAAGAACTATGGCTACACCTTC
NA	TRBV19	TRBJ2-1	many	CATRRTGMLGWEQFF	TGTGCCACCAGGAGAACAGGGATGTTGGGATGGGAGCAGTTCTTC
NA	TRBV15	TRBJ2-5	NA	CATSRGTVETQYF	TGTGCCACCAGCAGAGGAACCGTGGAGACCCAGTACTTC
NA	TRBV7-2	TRBJ2-7	few	CASSFPPFEQYF	TGTGCCAGCAGCTTTCCACCGTTCGAGCAGTACTTC
NA	TRBV7-3	TRBJ2-7	NA	CASSLERQSYEQYF	TGTGCCAGCAGCTTGGAACGCCAGTCCTACGAGCAGTACTTC
NA	TRBV9	TRBJ1-3	NA	CASSQGSGNTIYF	TGTGCCAGCAGTCAGGGTTCTGGAAACACCATATATTTT
NA	TRBV5-1	TRBJ2-7	once	CASSLGREYEQYF	TGCGCCAGCAGCTTGGGCCGCGAGTACGAGCAGTACTTC
NA	TRBV7-2	TRBJ1-1	once	CASSLAVANTEAFF	TGTGCCAGCAGCTTAGCGGTTGCGAACACTGAAGCTTTCTTT
TRBD1	TRBV2	TRBJ2-3	many	CASSGGQVNTDTQYF	TGTGCCAGCAGCGGAGGACAGGTCAACACAGATACGCAGTATTTT
NA	TRBV30	TRBJ1-3	once	CAWRTGSGNTIYF	TGTGCCTGGAGGACTGGCTCTGGAAACACCATATATTTT
TRBD2	TRBV2	TRBJ2-5	NA	CASSEGAGGETQYF	TGTGCCAGCAGTGAAGGGGCGGGAGGTGAGACCCAGTACTTC
TRBD1	TRBV7-8	TRBJ1-5	few	CASSLVGTGRGNQPQHF	TGTGCCAGCAGCTTAGTGGGGACAGGGAGGGGCAATCAGCCCCAGCATTTT
NA	TRBV2	TRBJ2-7	few	CASSAPSTGLPYEQYF	TGTGCCAGCAGTGCCCCCTCTACCGGTCTACCCTACGAGCAGTACTTC
NA	TRBV6-6	TRBJ2-5	NA	CASSQKVLSSQETQYF	TGTGCCAGCAGTCAGAAGGTCTTGAGCAGTCAAGAGACCCAGTACTTC
TRBD2	TRBV9	TRBJ2-5	NA	CASSVGGGRASSETQYF	TGTGCCAGCAGCGTAGGGGGCGGGAGGGCCAGTTCGGAGACCCAGTACTTC
NA	TRBV5-6	TRBJ1-6	NA	CASSLAIGSYKSPLHF	TGTGCCAGCAGCTTGGCTATAGGGAGTTATAAATCACCCCTCCACTTT